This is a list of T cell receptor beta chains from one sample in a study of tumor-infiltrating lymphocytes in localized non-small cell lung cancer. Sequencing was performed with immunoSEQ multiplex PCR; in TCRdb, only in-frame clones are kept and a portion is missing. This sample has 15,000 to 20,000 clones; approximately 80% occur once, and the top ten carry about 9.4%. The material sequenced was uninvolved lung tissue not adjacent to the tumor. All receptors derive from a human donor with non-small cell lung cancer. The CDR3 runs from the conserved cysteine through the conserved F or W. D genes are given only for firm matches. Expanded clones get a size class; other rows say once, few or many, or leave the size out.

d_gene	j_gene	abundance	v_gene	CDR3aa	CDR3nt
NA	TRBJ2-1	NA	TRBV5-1	CASSPDGGVSYNEQFF	TGCGCCAGCAGCCCGGATGGGGGAGTCTCCTACAATGAGCAGTTCTTC
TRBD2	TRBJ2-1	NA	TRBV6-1	CASSLGAGDEQFF	TGTGCCAGCAGCTTGGGAGCGGGGGATGAGCAGTTCTTC
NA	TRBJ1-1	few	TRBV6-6	CASSPSANTEAFF	TGTGCCAGCAGTCCCTCAGCGAACACTGAAGCTTTCTTT
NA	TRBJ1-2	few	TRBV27	CASSFGAGDGYTF	TGTGCCAGCAGTTTCGGGGCGGGAGATGGCTACACCTTC
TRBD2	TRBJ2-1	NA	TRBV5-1	CASSPLTSGSTYEQFF	TGCGCCAGCAGCCCGCTGACTAGCGGGAGTACGTATGAGCAGTTCTTC
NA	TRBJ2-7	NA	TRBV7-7	CASSSLRRTYEQYF	TGTGCCAGCAGCAGTCTCCGGAGGACCTACGAGCAGTACTTC
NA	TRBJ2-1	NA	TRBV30	CAWQQGREQFF	TGTGCCTGGCAACAGGGACGGGAGCAGTTCTTC
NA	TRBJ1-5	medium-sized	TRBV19	CASTRDGNNQPQHF	TGTGCCAGTACCAGGGACGGGAACAATCAGCCCCAGCATTTT
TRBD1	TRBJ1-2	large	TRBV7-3	CASSPEAGGGYGYTF	TGTGCCAGCAGCCCGGAAGCAGGGGGAGGTTATGGCTACACCTTC
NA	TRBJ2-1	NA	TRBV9	CASSVRLAYDNEQFF	TGTGCCAGCAGCGTACGGCTAGCGTACGACAATGAGCAGTTCTTC
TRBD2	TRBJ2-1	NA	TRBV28	CASSLGGEGLWWEQFF	TGTGCCAGCAGTTTGGGGGGGGAGGGGTTATGGTGGGAGCAGTTCTTC
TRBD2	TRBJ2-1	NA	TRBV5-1	CASSVAGDSYNEQFF	TGCGCCAGCAGCGTAGCGGGCGACTCCTACAATGAGCAGTTCTTC
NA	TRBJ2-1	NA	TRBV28	CASSLSNDEQFF	TGTGCCAGCAGTTTATCAAACGATGAGCAGTTCTTC
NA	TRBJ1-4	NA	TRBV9	CASSKDLEKLFF	TGTGCCAGCAGTAAGGACCTTGAAAAACTGTTTTTT
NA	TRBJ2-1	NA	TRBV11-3	CASSSGGAWDNEQFF	TGTGCCAGCAGCTCCGGGGGAGCGTGGGACAATGAGCAGTTCTTC
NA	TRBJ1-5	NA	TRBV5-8	CASISGGGNGQPQHF	TGTGCCAGCATCTCCGGTGGAGGGAATGGTCAGCCCCAGCATTTT
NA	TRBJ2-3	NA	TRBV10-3	CAISESRNSDTQYF	TGTGCCATCAGTGAGTCCAGAAACTCAGATACGCAGTATTTT
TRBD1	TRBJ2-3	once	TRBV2	CASRFSRTGPSTDTQYF	TGTGCCAGCCGGTTCTCACGGACAGGGCCCAGCACAGATACGCAGTATTTT
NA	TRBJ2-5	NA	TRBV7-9	CASSPVEEGTQETQYF	TGTGCCAGCAGCCCGGTGGAGGAGGGGACCCAGGAGACCCAGTACTTC
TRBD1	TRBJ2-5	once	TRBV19	CASSRTGGRETQYF	TGTGCCAGTAGTAGGACAGGGGGCCGGGAGACCCAGTACTTC
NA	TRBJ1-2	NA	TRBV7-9	CASSLGAVNYGYTF	TGTGCCAGCAGCCTAGGCGCAGTTAACTATGGCTACACCTTC
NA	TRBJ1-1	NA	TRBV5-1	CASSLTEGFNVGFVFF	TGCGCCAGCAGCTTGACGGAGGGGTTTAACGTGGGGTTCGTTTTCTTT
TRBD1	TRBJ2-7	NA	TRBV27	CASRAPGQGIYEQYF	TGTGCCAGCAGGGCACCGGGACAGGGAATTTACGAGCAGTACTTC
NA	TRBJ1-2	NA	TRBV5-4	CASSSPTAGGWYGYTF	TGTGCCAGCAGCTCCCCCACGGCCGGGGGATGGTATGGCTACACCTTC
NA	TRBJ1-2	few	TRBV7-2	CASSMDSNYGYTF	TGTGCCAGCAGCATGGACAGTAACTATGGCTACACCTTC
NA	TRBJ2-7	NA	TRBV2	CASSTGLPYEQYF	TGTGCCAGCAGTACAGGGTTGCCCTACGAGCAGTACTTC
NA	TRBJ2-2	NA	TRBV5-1	CASSLVELNTGELFF	TGCGCCAGCAGCTTGGTCGAGCTGAACACCGGGGAGCTGTTTTTT
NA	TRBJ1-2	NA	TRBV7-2	CASSLDRFYGYTF	TGTGCCAGCAGTCTCGACCGATTCTATGGCTACACCTTC
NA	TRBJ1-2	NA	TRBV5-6	CASSSGTLNGYTF	TGTGCCAGCAGCTCCGGGACGTTGAATGGCTACACCTTC
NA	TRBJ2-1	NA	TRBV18	CASSPQGGPYNEQFF	TGTGCCAGCTCACCACAGGGGGGCCCCTACAATGAGCAGTTCTTC
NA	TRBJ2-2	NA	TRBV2	CASMRETTGELFF	TGTGCCAGCATGAGGGAGACCACCGGGGAGCTGTTTTTT